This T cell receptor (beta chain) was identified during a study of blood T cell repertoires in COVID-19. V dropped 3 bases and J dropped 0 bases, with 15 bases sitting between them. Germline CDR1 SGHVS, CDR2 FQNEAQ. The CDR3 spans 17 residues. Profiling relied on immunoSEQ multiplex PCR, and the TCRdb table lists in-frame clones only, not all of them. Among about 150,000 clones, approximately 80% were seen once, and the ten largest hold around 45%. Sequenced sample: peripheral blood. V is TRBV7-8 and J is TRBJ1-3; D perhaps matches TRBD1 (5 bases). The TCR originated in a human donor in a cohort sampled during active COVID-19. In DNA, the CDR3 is TGTGCCAGCAGCTTGACCACTCAGGGCCCCTCTGGAAACACCATATATTTT. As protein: CASSLTTQGPSGNTIYF.